The T cell receptor beta chain under discussion was sequenced for a study of OX40 agonist ivuxolimab in advanced cancers. Germline V lookup: CDR1 MGHRA, CDR2 YSYEKL. V was clipped by 3 bases and J by 3 bases; unmatched bases: 6. This CDR3 region has 15 residues. Measured with immunoSEQ multiplex PCR; TCRdb has only the in-frame clones, and not every one. The sample shows 90,000 to 100,000 clones, 80% to 90% of them seen only once. The receptor comes from an adult with an advanced solid tumor such as melanoma, head and neck, liver or kidney cancer. The source material was CD4+ or CD8+ T cells sorted from blood, sampled in a trial of the OX40 agonist ivuxolimab. V and J are TRBV4-1 and TRBJ2-7; 9 bases are a match to TRBD1. This CDR3 is CASSQDRGSDYEQYF. DNA of the CDR3: TGCGCCAGCAGCCAGGACAGGGGATCCGACTACGAGCAGTACTTC.